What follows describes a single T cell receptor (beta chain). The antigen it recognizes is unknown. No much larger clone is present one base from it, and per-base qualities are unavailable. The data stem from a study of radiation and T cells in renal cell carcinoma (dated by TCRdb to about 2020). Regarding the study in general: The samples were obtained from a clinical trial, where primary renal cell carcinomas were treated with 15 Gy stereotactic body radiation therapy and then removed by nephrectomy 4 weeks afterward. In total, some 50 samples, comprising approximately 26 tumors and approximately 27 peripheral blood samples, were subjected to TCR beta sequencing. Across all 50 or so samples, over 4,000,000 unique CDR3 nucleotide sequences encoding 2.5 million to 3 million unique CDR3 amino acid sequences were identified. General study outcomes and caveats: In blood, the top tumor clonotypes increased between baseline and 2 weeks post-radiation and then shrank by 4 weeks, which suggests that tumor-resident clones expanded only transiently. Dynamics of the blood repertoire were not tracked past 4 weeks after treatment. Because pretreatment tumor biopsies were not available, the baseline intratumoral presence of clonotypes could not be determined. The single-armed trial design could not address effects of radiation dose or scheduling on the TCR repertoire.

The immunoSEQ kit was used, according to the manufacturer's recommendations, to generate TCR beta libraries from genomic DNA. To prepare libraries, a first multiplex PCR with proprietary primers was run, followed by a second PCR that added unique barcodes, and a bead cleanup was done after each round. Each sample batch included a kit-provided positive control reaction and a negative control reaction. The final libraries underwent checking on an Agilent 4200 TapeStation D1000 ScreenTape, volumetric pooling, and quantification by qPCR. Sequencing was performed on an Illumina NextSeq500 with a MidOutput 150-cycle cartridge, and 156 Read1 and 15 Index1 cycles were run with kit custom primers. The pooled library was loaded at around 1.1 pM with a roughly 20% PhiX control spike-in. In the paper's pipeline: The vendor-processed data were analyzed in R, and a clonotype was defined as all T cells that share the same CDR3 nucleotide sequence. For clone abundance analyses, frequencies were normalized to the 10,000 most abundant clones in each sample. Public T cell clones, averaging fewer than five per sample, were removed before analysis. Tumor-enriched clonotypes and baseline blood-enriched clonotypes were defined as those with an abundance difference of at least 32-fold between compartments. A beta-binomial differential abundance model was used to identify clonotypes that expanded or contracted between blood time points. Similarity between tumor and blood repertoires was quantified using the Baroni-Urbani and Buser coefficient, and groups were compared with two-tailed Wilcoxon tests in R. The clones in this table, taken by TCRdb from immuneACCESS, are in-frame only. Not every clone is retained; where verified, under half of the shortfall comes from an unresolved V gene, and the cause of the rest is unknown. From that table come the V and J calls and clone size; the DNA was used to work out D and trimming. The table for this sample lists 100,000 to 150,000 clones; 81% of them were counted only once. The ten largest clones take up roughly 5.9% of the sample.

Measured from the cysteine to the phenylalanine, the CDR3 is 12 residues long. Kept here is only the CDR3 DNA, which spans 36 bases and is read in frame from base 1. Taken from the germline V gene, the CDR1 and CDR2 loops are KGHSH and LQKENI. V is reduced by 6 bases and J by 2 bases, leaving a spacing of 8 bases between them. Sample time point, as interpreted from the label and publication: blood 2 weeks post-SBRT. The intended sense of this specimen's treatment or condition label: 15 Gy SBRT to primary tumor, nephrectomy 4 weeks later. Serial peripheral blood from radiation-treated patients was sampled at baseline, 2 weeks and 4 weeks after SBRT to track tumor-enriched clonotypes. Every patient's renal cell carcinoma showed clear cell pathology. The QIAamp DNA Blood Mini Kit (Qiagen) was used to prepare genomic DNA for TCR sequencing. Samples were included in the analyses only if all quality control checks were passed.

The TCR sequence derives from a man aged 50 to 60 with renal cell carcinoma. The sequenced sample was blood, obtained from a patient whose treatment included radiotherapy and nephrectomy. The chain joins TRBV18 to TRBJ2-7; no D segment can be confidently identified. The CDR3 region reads CASSQYTYEQYF. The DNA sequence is TGTGCCAGCTCTCAATACACCTACGAGCAGTACTTC.